One T cell receptor (beta chain) is described in this entry. The record originates from a study of blood T cell repertoires in COVID-19. Study context: There were acute and convalescent COVID-19 samples, and they came from the United States, Italy and Spain. The analysed material was cDNA or gDNA that came from T cells, B-cell-depleted T cells, or PBMCs.

Original processing notes: Reference gene primer amplification yielded estimated nucleated cell counts. The assay was immunoSEQ multiplex PCR, and TCRdb's table has in-frame clones only and misses some. V, J and clone size are those of that table, while D and trimming were read from the DNA. The repertoire consists of a few hundred thousand clones, with around four fifths occurring once and the leading ten covering 3.5% to 5%. From germline, CDR1 is SGHTA and CDR2 FQGTGA. V was clipped by 4 bases and J by 2 bases; unmatched bases: 7. The CDR3 totals 16 residues. This chain connects TRBV7-3 to TRBJ2-3; 9 bases map to TRBD2. The sequenced sample was peripheral blood. This TCR came from a man between 60 and 75 years old with acute or convalescent COVID-19. The DNA for the CDR3 is TGTGCCAGCAGCTCCAGTAGCGGGAGATCCACAGATACGCAGTATTTT. Translated, it gives CASSSSSGRSTDTQYF.